This TCR beta chain derives from a study of CD8+CD57+ T cells in acquired aplastic anemia. At the level of the study: The sorted CD4+ and CD8+ cells yielded an average roughly 3 ug of DNA. Where healthy donors were concerned, CD4+ cells averaged around 11 million reads.

Points on this clonotype: Its antigen is unidentified. This may be a read error, as it is one base from a much larger clone.

Both TCR beta VDJ combination and CDR3 sequence profiling were carried out. Genomic DNA was the template for this profiling. Each CDR3 protein gets one entry after TCRdb re-called the reads with MiXCR. Among 90,000 to 120,000 distinct CDR3 sequences listed, 40% to 65% were seen once. Study-wide findings and caveats: CD8+ Simpson's diversity showed no significant patient-control difference. Patients and controls shared about 30 CD8+ CDR3 sequences, which appeared highly expressed in patients and within their immunodominant clones.

The CDR3 loop spans 12 amino acids. Germline CDR1 SGHRS, CDR2 YFSETQ. The chain joins TRBV5-1 to TRBJ2-1; 10 bases are shared with TRBD1. This receptor was obtained from a human donor in good health, serving as a control. Sequencing input: sorted CD4+, CD8+, or CD8+CD57+ T cells (not recorded which) from PBMCs. CDR3 DNA sequence: TGCGCCAGCAGCTTGGAGGGACAGGGGCTGGGCTTC. Its protein product is CASSLEGQGLGF. The entire variable domain, with the rest obtained from reference TRBV5-1 and TRBJ2-1, is as follows: KAGVTQTPRYLIKTRGQQVTLSCSPISGHRSVSWYQQTPGQGLQFLFEYFSETQRNKGNFPGRFSGRQFSNSRSEMNVSTLELGDSALYLCASSLEGQGLGFGPGTRLTVL.